The 30 T cell receptor beta chains reported below all come from one sample, sequenced in a study of cytomegalovirus exposure and HLA in healthy donors. This PCR relied on a set of 60 Vbeta primers and 13 Jbeta primers. The protocol was immunoSEQ multiplex PCR, while the TCRdb copy is restricted to in-frame clones and leaves out a portion. Seen here are approximately 130,000 clones, 65% to 90% observed once, and the top ten hold 2% to 2.5%. Sequencing was carried out using PBMCs. The receptors stem from a woman aged 40 to 55 in good health and CMV-seronegative.

The gene calls are TRBV7-9 and TRBJ2-7; 7 nucleotides match TRBD1. After removal of 4 bases from V and 2 bases from J, the junction contained 11 bases not matched to a gene. The CDR3 is 16 amino acids. CDR1 is SEHNR, CDR2 FQNEAQ, per germline (reference sequence). CDR3 coding DNA: TGTGCCAGCAGCTCTAGGTCTCAGGACAGGCCCTACGAGCAGTACTTC. Amino acids: CASSSRSQDRPYEQYF.

The chain recombines TRBV4-1 with TRBJ2-7; 8 bases are a match to TRBD1. Per germline, CDR1 MGHRA and CDR2 YSYEKL. The V gene end was trimmed by 1 base and the J gene end by 4 bases; junction bases not matched to a gene: 6. The length of the CDR3 is 15 residues. The CDR3 sequence is CASSQGTGPLYEQYF. The CDR3 DNA reads TGCGCCAGCAGCCAAGGGACAGGGCCACTTTACGAGCAGTACTTC.

The CDR3 region is CASSQGRVPYEQYF. The CDR3 DNA is TGTGCCAGCAGCCAGGGCAGGGTCCCCTACGAGCAGTACTTC. The chain joins TRBV6-1 to TRBJ2-7, with TRBD1 as a possible D gene (5 bases). Germline V gives CDR1 MNHNS, CDR2 SASEGT. This CDR3 is built from 14 residues. The V gene lost 6 bases and the J gene lost 2 bases, with 14 bases spanning the gap.

This chain links TRBV7-9 with TRBJ2-2; a weak D match, TRBD1 (6 bases). The CDR3 runs 15 residues. Germline-derived CDR1 and CDR2 are SEHNR and FQNEAQ (reference sequence). Trimming removed 3 bases at V and 2 bases at J, with 10 bases between. The CDR3 protein is CASSFARGNTGELFF. In DNA form, the CDR3 reads TGTGCCAGCAGCTTCGCCAGGGGCAACACCGGGGAGCTGTTTTTT. The whole variable domain, filled in from reference TRBV7-9 and TRBJ2-2, reads DTGVSQNPRHKITKRGQNVTFRCDPISEHNRLYWYRQTLGQGPEFLTYFQNEAQLEKSRLLSDRFSAERPKGSFSTLEIQRTEQGDSAMYLCASSFARGNTGELFFGEGSRLTVL.

V usage is TRBV27 and J usage is TRBJ1-6; a weak D match, TRBD1 (5 bases). V lost 4 bases and J 3 bases, leaving 7 bases between the germline ends. CDR1 is MNHEY, CDR2 SMNVEV, per germline (reference sequence). This CDR3 contains 14 residues. The CDR3 loop is CASSSDSYNSPLHF. In DNA, the CDR3 is TGTGCCAGCAGTTCAGACAGCTATAATTCACCCCTCCACTTT.

J is TRBJ1-5 and V is TRBV19, with D perhaps matching TRBD1 (6 bases). The germline V gene encodes CDR1 LNHDA and CDR2 SQIVND (reference sequence). The germline V and J ends were trimmed by 7 bases and 0 bases, with 13 bases remaining between them. The CDR3 runs to 15 residues. The CDR3 protein is CASMDRPYSNQPQHF. For the CDR3, the DNA is TGTGCCAGTATGGACAGACCATATAGCAATCAGCCCCAGCATTTT.

The chain employs TRBV5-1 and TRBJ2-7; 11 bases fit TRBD1. V dropped 4 bases and J dropped 2; count of bases not matched to a gene: 5. The CDR3 extends over 15 amino acids. Germline V gives CDR1 SGHRS, CDR2 YFSETQ. The CDR3 DNA reads as TGCGCCAGCAGCCCGGACAGGGGGCGTGCCTACGAGCAGTACTTC. Amino acids: CASSPDRGRAYEQYF.

V and J are TRBV19 and TRBJ2-2; 9 positions agree with TRBD2. The germline CDR1 and CDR2 sequences are LNHDA and SQIVND (reference sequence). The junction had 12 bases not matched to a gene; V was cut back by 5 bases and J by 5 bases. CDR3 length: 17 amino acids. The CDR3: CASSSNVAGAVTGELFF. The CDR3 nucleotides are TGTGCCAGTAGTTCCAACGTAGCGGGGGCGGTGACCGGGGAGCTGTTTTTT.

This clone was recorded a few times. This chain joins TRBV5-4 and TRBJ2-7, with 7 bases identical to TRBD2. This CDR3 has 14 residues. J gave up 3 bases and V 1 base, and 4 bases lay outside the gene matches. Germline V gives CDR1 SGHNT, CDR2 YYREEE (reference sequence). The CDR3 reads CASSLFLADYEQYF. CDR3 coding DNA: TGTGCCAGCAGCTTGTTCCTAGCGGACTACGAGCAGTACTTC.

The chain joins TRBV7-9 to TRBJ1-5; 7 bases are shared with TRBD1. The V gene's germline CDR1 is SEHNR and CDR2 FQNEAQ (reference sequence). The J segment lost 7 bases and the V segment lost 3 bases, leaving 12 bases of the junction unmatched. CDR3 size: 16 residues. This CDR3 is CASSFHSSTGVQPQHF. In DNA, the CDR3 is TGTGCCAGCAGCTTTCATAGTTCAACAGGGGTACAGCCCCAGCATTTT.

The chain employs TRBV10-3 and TRBJ2-1; 7 nucleotides line up with TRBD1. Germline loops: CDR1 ENHRY, CDR2 SYGVKD. With V trimmed by 3 bases and J by 5 bases, 1 base remained unmatched. This CDR3 has 13 residues. The CDR3 sequence is CAISEDRDNEQFF. CDR3 coding DNA: TGTGCCATCAGTGAAGACAGGGACAATGAGCAGTTCTTC.

CDR3 amino acids: CASSLTPGASGGKSDTQYF. In nucleotides, the CDR3 is TGTGCCAGCAGCTTAACTCCAGGGGCTAGCGGGGGGAAGTCAGATACGCAGTATTTT. The V and J genes are TRBV7-3 and TRBJ2-3; 11 bases line up with TRBD2. Germline V gene data show CDR1 as SGHTA and CDR2 as FQGTGA. J gave up 4 bases and V 0 bases, and 12 bases lay outside the gene matches. The CDR3 contains 19 residues.

This chain links TRBV19 with TRBJ2-7, with 7 bases lining up with TRBD1. Germline V CDR1 and CDR2: LNHDA, SQIVND (reference sequence). The length of the CDR3 is 14 residues. V lost 3 bases to trimming and J lost 2 bases; unmatched junction nucleotides: 4. The CDR3 region has the DNA TGTGCCAGTAGTATCCGGACAGGAGCCTACGAGCAGTACTTC. Protein sequence: CASSIRTGAYEQYF.

This clone was seen just once. This chain uses TRBV19 with TRBJ2-7; weak D call: TRBD2 (5 bases). The CDR3 spans 13 residues. Germline CDR1 reads LNHDA; CDR2 reads SQIVND (reference sequence). V lost 1 base and J 3 bases, leaving 7 bases between the germline ends. CDR3 nucleotides: TGTGCCAGTAGTATAGGTGAGGGCTACGAGCAGTACTTC. Protein product: CASSIGEGYEQYF.

The V call is TRBV29-1, the J call TRBJ1-1; 8 bases are shared with TRBD1. From germline, CDR1 is SQVTM and CDR2 ANQGSEA. The CDR3 length is 14 residues. After removal of 7 bases from V and 5 bases from J, the junction contained 12 bases not matched to a gene. CDR3 bases: TGCAGCGCTACAGACAGGGGAGGAGGAACTGAAGCTTTCTTT. It specifies CSATDRGGGTEAFF.

This clone was recorded only once. The chain employs TRBV7-9 and TRBJ2-5, with TRBD1 as a possible D gene (6 bases). Germline values: CDR1 SEHNR, CDR2 FQNEAQ (reference sequence). The V gene lost 4 bases and the J gene lost 5 bases, with 17 bases spanning the gap. The CDR3 covers 15 residues. The CDR3 DNA follows: TGTGCCAGCAGCTCCTCGGACAGTACGAGGGAGACCCAGTACTTC. It codes for CASSSSDSTRETQYF. Combining the CDR3 with reference TRBV7-9 and TRBJ2-5 gives the whole variable domain DTGVSQNPRHKITKRGQNVTFRCDPISEHNRLYWYRQTLGQGPEFLTYFQNEAQLEKSRLLSDRFSAERPKGSFSTLEIQRTEQGDSAMYLCASSSSDSTRETQYFGPGTRLLVL.

V and J are TRBV7-3 and TRBJ2-3; TRBD2 might be the D (7 bases). The germline gives CDR1 SGHTA, CDR2 FQGTGA. This CDR3 has 14 residues. V dropped 4 bases and J dropped 5 bases, with 13 bases sitting between them. CDR3 in DNA: TGTGCCAGCAGCTGGCGGGGGCCCGGAGATACGCAGTATTTT. Protein product: CASSWRGPGDTQYF. The full variable domain, with the rest looked up from reference TRBV7-3 and TRBJ2-3, is GAGVSQTPSNKVTEKGKYVELRCDPISGHTALYWYRQSLGQGPEFLIYFQGTGAADDSGLPNDRFFAVRPEGSVSTLKIQRTERGDSAVYLCASSWRGPGDTQYFGPGTRLTVL.

This clone was seen just once. This chain uses TRBV28 with TRBJ1-5; 10 bases are shared with TRBD1. V gave up 6 bases and J gave up 1 base; unmatched junction bases: 6. This CDR3 region has 16 residues. CDR1 is MDHEN and CDR2 is SYDVKM in the germline V gene. CDR3 protein: CASSRQGAKSNQPQHF. CDR3 DNA sequence: TGTGCCAGCAGCCGACAGGGGGCGAAGAGCAATCAGCCCCAGCATTTT.

This clone showed up just a few times. The V call is TRBV6-1, the J call TRBJ2-3; D is perhaps TRBD2 (6 bases). This CDR3 is built from 14 residues. Trimming cost V 5 bases and J 0 bases, with 9 bases left between them. Germline CDR1 MNHNS, CDR2 SASEGT. The CDR3 reads CASSPGLSTDTQYF. CDR3 coding DNA: TGTGCCAGCAGTCCGGGACTTAGCACAGATACGCAGTATTTT.

This clone has more than one count but fewer than ten. The chain uses TRBV7-9 and TRBJ2-1, with 7 nucleotides matching TRBD2. This CDR3 is built from 17 residues. V was pared by 3 bases and J by 4 bases, with 12 bases of the junction left unmatched. Germline-derived CDR1 and CDR2 are SEHNR and FQNEAQ (reference sequence). Here the CDR3 DNA reads TGTGCCAGCAGCTTTAGCGGGCGGGGGAAAGTGTACAATGAGCAGTTCTTC. Its protein is CASSFSGRGKVYNEQFF.

Points on this clone: The junction departs from germline at one end; a sequencing error may be responsible. This CDR3 is also generated by other DNA sequences in the sample. The gene calls are TRBV30 and TRBJ1-2; possibly TRBD1 for D (6 bases). This CDR3 has 13 amino acids. CDR1 GTSNPN and CDR2 SVGIG come from the germline V gene (reference sequence). CDR3 bases: TGTGCCTGGAGTCTACCACAGGGCTATGGCTACACCTTT. This encodes CAWSLPQGYGYTF.

This clone was detected only a few times. The chain is built from TRBV19 and TRBJ2-7; TRBD1 is a possible D gene (6 bases). The CDR3 is 18 amino acids. V lost 3 bases to trimming and J lost 2 bases, with 23 bases between them. Germline-derived CDR1 and CDR2 are LNHDA and SQIVND (reference sequence). The CDR3 loop is CASSISLGRVTGTYEQYF. The CDR3 DNA reads as TGTGCCAGTAGTATTAGTCTAGGTCGGGTTACAGGGACCTACGAGCAGTACTTC.

The CDR3 reads CASSLGTASYEQYF. CDR3 DNA: TGCGCCAGCAGCTTAGGGACAGCCTCCTACGAGCAGTACTTC. The chain carries TRBV5-1 and TRBJ2-5, with TRBD1 matching over 7 bases. The DNA end lines up better with TRBJ2-7; the J call may be wrong. There are 14 residues in the CDR3. CDR1 and CDR2 from the germline V gene are SGHRS and YFSETQ.

The chain carries TRBV6-1 and TRBJ1-1, with D unclear. V was pared by 7 bases and J by 2 bases, with 11 bases between. Germline V lookup: CDR1 MNHNS, CDR2 SASEGT. The CDR3 has 13 amino acids. CDR3 residues: CASNPQVNTEAFF. The CDR3 nucleotides read TGTGCCAGCAACCCGCAGGTCAACACTGAAGCTTTCTTT.

The CDR3 protein is CASSLSGGAFTDTQYF. The CDR3 DNA follows: TGTGCCAGCAGCCTTAGCGGGGGGGCCTTCACAGATACGCAGTATTTT. The chain is built from TRBV4-2 and TRBJ2-3; 11 bases align to TRBD2. The V and J ends lost 4 bases and 2 bases, in that order; junction bases with no gene match: 5. There are 16 residues in the CDR3. Germline V gives CDR1 LGHNA, CDR2 YNFKEQ.

This clone was found a few times. V is TRBV5-6 and J is TRBJ1-1; D remains ambiguous. Trimming shortened V by 2 bases and J by 1 base, and 9 bases separated the two germline ends. CDR3 length equals 14 residues. Germline CDR1 SGHDT, CDR2 YYEEEE. The CDR3 coding sequence is TGTGCCAGCAGCTTCGCCAGGCAGAACACTGAAGCTTTCTTT. Its protein is CASSFARQNTEAFF.

V gene TRBV11-2 combines with J gene TRBJ2-7; TRBD2 matches at 8 bases. This CDR3 spans 15 amino acids. The germline CDR1 and CDR2 sequences are SGHAT and FQNNGV. V was clipped by 3 bases and J by 6 bases; unmatched bases: 10. The CDR3 bases are TGTGCCAGCAGCTTGGTCCGGGGCGGGGGGTCCGAGCAGTACTTC. It encodes CASSLVRGGGSEQYF.

This clone was recorded once. The chain joins TRBV9 to TRBJ2-7; possible D gene TRBD1, 6 bases. V dropped 3 bases and J dropped 3 bases, with 22 bases sitting between them. CDR3 length: 17 amino acids. Germline CDR1 reads SGDLS; CDR2 reads YYNGEE. CDR3 residues: CASSGSVQAGAYYEQYF. DNA of the CDR3: TGTGCCAGCAGCGGTTCAGTACAGGCAGGGGCTTACTACGAGCAGTACTTC.

The chain combines TRBV11-2 with TRBJ2-5; 7 positions agree with TRBD1. Unmatched junction bases numbered 11, after V lost 5 bases and J lost 5 bases. The CDR3 is 15 residues long. Germline-derived CDR1 and CDR2 are SGHAT and FQNNGV. CDR3 region: CASSRIDRAKETQYF. The CDR3 DNA is TGTGCCAGCAGCCGAATCGACAGGGCAAAGGAGACCCAGTACTTC.

J is TRBJ2-1 and V is TRBV7-9; 8 bases are a match to TRBD2. Trimming at V came to 5 bases and at J to 5 bases, leaving 14 bases not matched to a gene. In germline, CDR1 is SEHNR, CDR2 FQNEAQ (reference sequence). The CDR3 totals 17 residues. In DNA, the CDR3 is TGTGCCAGCAGCACACGAACAACGGGTAGCGGGGACAATGAGCAGTTCTTC. This sequence encodes CASSTRTTGSGDNEQFF.